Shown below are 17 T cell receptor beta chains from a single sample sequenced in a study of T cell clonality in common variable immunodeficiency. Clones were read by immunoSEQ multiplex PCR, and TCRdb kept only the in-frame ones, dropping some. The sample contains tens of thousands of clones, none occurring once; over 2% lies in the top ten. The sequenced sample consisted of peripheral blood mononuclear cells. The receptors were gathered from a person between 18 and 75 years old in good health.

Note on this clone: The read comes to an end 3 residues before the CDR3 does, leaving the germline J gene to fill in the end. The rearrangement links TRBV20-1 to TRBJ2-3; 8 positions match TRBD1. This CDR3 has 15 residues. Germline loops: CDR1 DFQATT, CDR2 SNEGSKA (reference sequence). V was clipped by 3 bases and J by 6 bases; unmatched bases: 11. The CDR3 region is CSARTGQGAWDTQYF. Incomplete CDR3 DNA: TGCAGTGCTAGGACGGGGCAGGGGGCTTGGGATACG.

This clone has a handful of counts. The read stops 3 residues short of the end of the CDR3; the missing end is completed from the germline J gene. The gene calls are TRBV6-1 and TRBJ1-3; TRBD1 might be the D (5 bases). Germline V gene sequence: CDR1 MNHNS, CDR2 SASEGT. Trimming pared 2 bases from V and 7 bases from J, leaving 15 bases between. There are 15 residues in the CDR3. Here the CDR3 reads CASSEKGRHWNTIYF. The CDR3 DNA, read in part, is TGTGCCAGCAGTGAAAAGGGGCGCCATTGGAACACC.

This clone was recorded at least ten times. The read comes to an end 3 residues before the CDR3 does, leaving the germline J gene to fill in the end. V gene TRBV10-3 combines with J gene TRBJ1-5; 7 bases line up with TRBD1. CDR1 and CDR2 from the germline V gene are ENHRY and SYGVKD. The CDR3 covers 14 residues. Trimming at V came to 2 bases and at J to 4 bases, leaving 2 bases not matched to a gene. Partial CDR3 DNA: TGTGCCATCAGTGAGGGACAGGAGAATCAGCCC. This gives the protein CAISEGQENQP. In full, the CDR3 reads CAISEGQENQPQHF.

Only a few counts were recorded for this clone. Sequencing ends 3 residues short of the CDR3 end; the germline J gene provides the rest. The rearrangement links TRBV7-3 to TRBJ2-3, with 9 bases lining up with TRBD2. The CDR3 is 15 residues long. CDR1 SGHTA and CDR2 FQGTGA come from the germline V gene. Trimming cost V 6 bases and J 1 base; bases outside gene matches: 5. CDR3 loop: CASSLGGGGTDTQYF. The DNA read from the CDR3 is TGTGCCAGCAGTTTGGGCGGGGGGGGCACAGATACG.

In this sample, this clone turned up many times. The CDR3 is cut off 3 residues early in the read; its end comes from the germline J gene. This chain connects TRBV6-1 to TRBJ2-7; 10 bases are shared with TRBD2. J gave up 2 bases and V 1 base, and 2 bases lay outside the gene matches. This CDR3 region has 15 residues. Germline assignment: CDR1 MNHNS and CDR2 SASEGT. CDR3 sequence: CASSEGGLAPYEQYF. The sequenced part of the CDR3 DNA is TGTGCCAGCAGTGAAGGGGGACTAGCGCCCTACGAG.

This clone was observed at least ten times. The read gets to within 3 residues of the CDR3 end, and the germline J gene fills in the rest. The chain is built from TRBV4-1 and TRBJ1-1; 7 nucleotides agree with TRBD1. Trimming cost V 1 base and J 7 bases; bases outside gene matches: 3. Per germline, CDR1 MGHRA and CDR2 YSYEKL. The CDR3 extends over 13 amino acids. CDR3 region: CASSQGGTVEAFF. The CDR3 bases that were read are TGCGCCAGCAGCCAAGGTGGGACAGTTGAA.

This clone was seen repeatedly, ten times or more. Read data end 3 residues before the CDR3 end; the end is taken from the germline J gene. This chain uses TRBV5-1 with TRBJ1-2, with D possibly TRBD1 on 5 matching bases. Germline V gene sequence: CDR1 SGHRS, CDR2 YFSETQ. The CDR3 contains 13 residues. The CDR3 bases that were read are TGCGCCAGCAGCAACGCGGGGGTACAAGGC. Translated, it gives CASSNAGVQG. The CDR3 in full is CASSNAGVQGYTF.

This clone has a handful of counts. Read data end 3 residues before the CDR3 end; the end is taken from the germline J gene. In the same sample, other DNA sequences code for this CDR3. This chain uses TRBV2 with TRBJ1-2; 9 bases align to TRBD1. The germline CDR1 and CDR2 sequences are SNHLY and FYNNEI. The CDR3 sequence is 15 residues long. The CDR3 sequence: CASRVDRGLSYDYTF. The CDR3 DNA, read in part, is TGTGCCAGCAGAGTGGACAGGGGCCTCTCCTACGAC.

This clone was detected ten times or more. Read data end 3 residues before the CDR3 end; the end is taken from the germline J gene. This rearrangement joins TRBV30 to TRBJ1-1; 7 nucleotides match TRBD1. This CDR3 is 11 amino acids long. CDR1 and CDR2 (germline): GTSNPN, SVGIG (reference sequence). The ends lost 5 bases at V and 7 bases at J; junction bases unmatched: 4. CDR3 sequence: CAWVGQIEAFF. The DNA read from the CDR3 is TGTGCCTGGGTGGGACAGATTGAA.

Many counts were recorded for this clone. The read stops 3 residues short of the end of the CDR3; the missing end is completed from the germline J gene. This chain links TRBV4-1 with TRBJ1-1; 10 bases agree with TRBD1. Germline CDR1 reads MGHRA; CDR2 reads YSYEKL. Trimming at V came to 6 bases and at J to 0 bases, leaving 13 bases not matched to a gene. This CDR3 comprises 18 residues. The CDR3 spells CASRDTTGGDAVNTEAFF. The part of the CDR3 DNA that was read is TGCGCCAGCAGAGATACGACAGGGGGCGACGCGGTGAACACTGAA.

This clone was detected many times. The CDR3 region is CAWSQRTEDGYTF. CDR3 DNA (partial): TGTGCCTGGAGCCAGCGGACGGAGGATGGC. The chain links TRBV30 to TRBJ1-2, with D unclear. Read data end 3 residues before the CDR3 end; the end is taken from the germline J gene. CDR1 and CDR2 from the germline V gene are GTSNPN and SVGIG (reference sequence). This CDR3 spans 13 amino acids. Trimming shortened V by 3 bases and J by 6 bases, and 14 bases separated the two germline ends. Full variable domain (outside the CDR3, taken from reference TRBV30 and TRBJ1-2): SQTIHQWPATLVQPVGSPLSLECTVEGTSNPNLYWYRQAAGRGLQLLFYSVGIGQISSEVPQNLSASRPQDRQFILSSKKLLLSDSGFYLCAWSQRTEDGYTFGSGTRLTVV.

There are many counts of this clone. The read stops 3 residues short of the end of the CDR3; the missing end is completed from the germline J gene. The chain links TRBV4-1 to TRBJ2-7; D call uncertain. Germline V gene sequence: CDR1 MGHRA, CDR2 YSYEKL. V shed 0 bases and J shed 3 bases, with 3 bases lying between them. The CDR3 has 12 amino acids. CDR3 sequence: CASSQEGYEQYF. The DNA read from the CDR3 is TGCGCCAGCAGCCAAGAAGGCTACGAG.

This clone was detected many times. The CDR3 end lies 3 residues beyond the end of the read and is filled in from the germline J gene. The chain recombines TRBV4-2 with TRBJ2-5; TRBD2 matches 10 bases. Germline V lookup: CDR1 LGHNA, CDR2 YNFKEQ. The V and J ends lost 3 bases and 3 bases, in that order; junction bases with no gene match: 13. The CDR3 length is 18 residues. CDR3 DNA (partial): TGTGCCAGCAGCCACCAAGCGCCCCTAGCGGGAGAGGAAGAGACC. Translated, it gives CASSHQAPLAGEEET. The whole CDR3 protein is CASSHQAPLAGEEETQYF.

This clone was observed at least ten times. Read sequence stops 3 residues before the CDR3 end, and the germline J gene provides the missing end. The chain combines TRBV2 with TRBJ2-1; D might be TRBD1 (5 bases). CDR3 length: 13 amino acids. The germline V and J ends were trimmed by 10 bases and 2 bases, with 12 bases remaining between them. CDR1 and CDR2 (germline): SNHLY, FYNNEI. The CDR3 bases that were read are TGTGCCATCAGACAGACAACCTACAATGAG. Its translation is CAIRQTTYNE. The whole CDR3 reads CAIRQTTYNEQFF.

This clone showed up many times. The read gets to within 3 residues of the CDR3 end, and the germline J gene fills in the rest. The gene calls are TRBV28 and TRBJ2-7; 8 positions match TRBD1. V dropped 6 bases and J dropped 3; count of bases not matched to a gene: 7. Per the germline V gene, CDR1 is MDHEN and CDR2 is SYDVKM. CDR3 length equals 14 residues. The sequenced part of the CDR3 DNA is TGTGCCAGCAGGACGACAGGGGCGGACTACGAG. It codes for CASRTTGADYE. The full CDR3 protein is CASRTTGADYEQYF.

CDR3 DNA, as far as it was read: TGCGCCAGCAGCTTGGAGGCGGGTCCCGAGACC. Translating it yields CASSLEAGPET. In full, the CDR3 is CASSLEAGPETQYF. The chain is built from TRBV5-1 and TRBJ2-5; possible D gene TRBD2, 5 bases. Coverage ceases 3 residues before the CDR3 finishes, and the germline J gene fills in the end. This CDR3 is 14 amino acids long. Germline loops: CDR1 SGHRS, CDR2 YFSETQ. With 0 bases removed from V and 5 bases from J, the gap between germline ends came to 11 bases.

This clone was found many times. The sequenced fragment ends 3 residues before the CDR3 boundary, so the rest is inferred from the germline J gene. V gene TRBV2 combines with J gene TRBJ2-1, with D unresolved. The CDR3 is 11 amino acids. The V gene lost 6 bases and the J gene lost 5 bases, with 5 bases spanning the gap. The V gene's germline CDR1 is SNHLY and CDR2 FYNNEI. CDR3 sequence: CASRLNNEQFF. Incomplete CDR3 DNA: TGTGCCAGCAGACTAAACAATGAG.